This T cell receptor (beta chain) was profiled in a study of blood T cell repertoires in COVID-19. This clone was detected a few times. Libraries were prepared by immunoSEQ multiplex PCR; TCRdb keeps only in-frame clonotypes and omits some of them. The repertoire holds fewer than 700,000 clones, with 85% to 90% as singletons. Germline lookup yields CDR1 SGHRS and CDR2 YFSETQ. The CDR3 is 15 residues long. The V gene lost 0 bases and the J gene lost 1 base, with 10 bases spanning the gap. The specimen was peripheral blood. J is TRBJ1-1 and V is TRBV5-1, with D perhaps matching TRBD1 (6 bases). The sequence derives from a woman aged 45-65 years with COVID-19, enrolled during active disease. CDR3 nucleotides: TGCGCCAGCAGCTTGGACAGGGTTCCGAACACTGAAGCTTTCTTT. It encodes CASSLDRVPNTEAFF.